Listed below are T cell receptor beta chains from one sample, sequenced in a study of blood T cell repertoires in COVID-19. Clones were read by immunoSEQ multiplex PCR, and TCRdb kept only the in-frame ones, dropping some. Among some 200,000 clones, around 81% were seen once, and the ten largest hold 3%. The sample was peripheral blood. All receptors derive from a woman in her 30s who had recovered from COVID-19. Each CDR3 is given with its conserved first and last residue. Fields, in order: clone size, V gene, J gene, D gene, CDR3 protein, CDR3 DNA. A D gene is named only where the DNA matches it firmly. The size field is filled for only some rows; it gives once, few, many or a size class.

>NA|TRBV28|TRBJ1-2|NA
CASSPPRFYGYTF
TGTGCCAGCAGCCCTCCCCGGTTCTATGGCTACACCTTC
>NA|TRBV3-1/TRBV3-2|TRBJ2-7|NA
CASSPSSGGLYEQYF
TGTGCCAGCAGCCCCTCCAGCGGAGGCCTTTACGAGCAGTACTTC
>NA|TRBV6-5|TRBJ1-2|NA
CASSYSVQGLIDGYTF
TGTGCCAGCAGTTACTCGGTACAGGGTCTAATCGACGGCTACACCTTC
>NA|TRBV3-1/TRBV3-2|TRBJ1-5|TRBD1
CASSGTGNNQPQHF
TGTGCCAGCAGCGGGACAGGGAACAATCAGCCCCAGCATTTT
>NA|TRBV3-1/TRBV3-2|TRBJ2-1|NA
CASSRPGLDNEQFF
TGTGCCAGCAGCCGCCCGGGACTTGACAATGAGCAGTTCTTC
>NA|TRBV15|TRBJ2-1|TRBD2
CATSGSSGGTYNEQFF
TGTGCCACCAGCGGGTCTAGCGGGGGGACCTACAATGAGCAGTTCTTC
>NA|TRBV4-2|TRBJ2-3|NA
CASSRGGDGTSTDTQYF
TGTGCCAGCAGCCGAGGGGGGGACGGGACTAGCACAGATACGCAGTATTTT
>NA|TRBV19|TRBJ1-1|TRBD1
CASSMGDRVSGITEAFF
TGTGCCAGTAGTATGGGGGACAGGGTTTCGGGGATCACTGAAGCTTTCTTT
>NA|TRBV28|TRBJ2-1|TRBD1
CASSSSGTGINEQFF
TGTGCCAGCAGTTCCTCCGGGACAGGGATCAATGAGCAGTTCTTC
>NA|TRBV27|TRBJ2-7|NA
CASTGGRAYEQYF
TGTGCCAGCACCGGGGGGCGCGCCTACGAGCAGTACTTC
>NA|TRBV19|TRBJ2-7|TRBD2
CASSVLGSGAQFQQYF
TGTGCCAGTAGTGTCCTCGGTAGCGGGGCCCAGTTCCAGCAGTACTTC
>NA|TRBV10-3|TRBJ2-7|NA
CAISDPPGGTLAGLWNEQYF
TGTGCCATCAGCGATCCACCCGGCGGCACCCTCGCGGGATTGTGGAACGAGCAGTACTTC
>NA|TRBV6-5|TRBJ2-1|TRBD1
CASSSLDRANEQFF
TGTGCCAGCAGTTCTCTGGACAGGGCCAATGAGCAGTTCTTC
>NA|TRBV30|TRBJ2-7|NA
CAWSVLGGEGYDEQYF
TGTGCCTGGTCCGTCCTAGGGGGGGAGGGTTACGACGAGCAGTACTTC
>NA|TRBV23-1|TRBJ2-1|NA
CASSQGDTDNEQFF
TGCGCCAGCAGTCAAGGGGACACTGACAATGAGCAGTTCTTC
>few|TRBV4-2|TRBJ2-3|TRBD2
CASSPGTSDTDTQYF
TGTGCCAGCAGCCCGGGGACTAGCGACACAGATACGCAGTATTTT
>NA|TRBV9|TRBJ2-7|TRBD2
CASSVDPGLAGPRGFYEQYF
TGTGCCAGCAGCGTAGATCCGGGACTAGCGGGACCCCGTGGGTTCTACGAGCAGTACTTC
>NA|TRBV10-3|TRBJ2-3|NA
CAIRIREKTADTQYF
TGTGCCATTCGGATCAGGGAAAAAACGGCAGATACGCAGTATTTT
>NA|TRBV2|TRBJ2-7|NA
CASSPDRTYEQYF
TGTGCCAGCAGTCCCGACAGGACCTACGAGCAGTACTTC
>NA|TRBV7-3|TRBJ2-3|NA
CASSLRRGTDTQYF
TGTGCCAGCAGCTTAAGACGGGGCACAGATACGCAGTATTTT
>NA|TRBV18|TRBJ2-2|TRBD1
CASSPPRTGGTGELFF
TGTGCCAGCTCACCGCCCAGGACAGGGGGCACCGGGGAGCTGTTTTTT
>NA|TRBV27|TRBJ1-1|NA
CASSSPPGVNTEAFF
TGTGCCAGCAGTTCCCCACCGGGAGTGAACACTGAAGCTTTCTTT
>NA|TRBV12-5|TRBJ2-3|TRBD1
CASGLGSWDRYMDTDTQYF
TGTGCTAGTGGTTTGGGGTCCTGGGACAGGTATATGGACACAGATACGCAGTATTTT
>NA|TRBV10-1|TRBJ2-3|TRBD1
CASRQGRGDTQYF
TGCGCCAGCCGACAGGGACGGGGAGATACGCAGTATTTT
>NA|TRBV4-1|TRBJ1-2|TRBD1
CASSTHTGEASGYTF
TGCGCCAGCAGCACTCATACAGGGGAAGCAAGCGGCTACACCTTC
>NA|TRBV28|TRBJ2-7|TRBD2
CASRPGTRSYEQYF
TGTGCCAGCAGACCCGGGACTAGGTCCTACGAGCAGTACTTC
>NA|TRBV28|TRBJ2-7|NA
CASSGLPGSGEQYF
TGTGCCAGCAGTGGTCTTCCGGGGAGCGGCGAGCAGTACTTC
>NA|TRBV6-6|TRBJ2-7|NA
CASSYSTGQSYEQYF
TGTGCCAGCAGTTACTCCACGGGACAAAGCTACGAGCAGTACTTC
>once|TRBV27|TRBJ1-5|TRBD1
CASRGTGLGEQPQHF
TGTGCCAGCAGAGGGACAGGCCTCGGGGAACAGCCCCAGCATTTT
>NA|TRBV21-1|TRBJ2-7|NA
CASSHRDKVPYEQYF
TGTGCCAGCAGCCACCGGGACAAGGTACCCTACGAGCAGTACTTC
>NA|TRBV9|TRBJ1-2|TRBD1
CASSVPGQGEGYTF
TGTGCCAGCAGCGTACCCGGACAGGGAGAGGGCTACACCTTC